Following are 9 T cell receptor beta chains from one sample sequenced in a study of long-term antiretroviral therapy in people with HIV. At survey level, the immunoSEQ assay was run in its v3.0 version. Measured with immunoSEQ multiplex PCR; TCRdb has only the in-frame clones, and not every one. The sample carries fewer than 15,000 clones, nearly 85% recorded once. Sequenced material: unsorted PBMCs, taken 3.4 years after starting antiretroviral therapy. These receptors all come from a man aged 35 to 55 with HIV.

The chain joins TRBV29-1 to TRBJ1-2; D perhaps matches TRBD1 (5 bases). Trimming pared 6 bases from V and 3 bases from J, leaving 23 bases between. This CDR3 is built from 16 residues. Germline values: CDR1 SQVTM, CDR2 ANQGSEA. The CDR3 DNA reads TGCAGCGTCAGCCTATCGGGACTCGCGGCAGACTATGGCTACACCTTC. It yields the protein CSVSLSGLAADYGYTF.

The CDR3 nucleotides read TGTGCCAGCAGCTTATCATGGGACACTGAAGCTTTCTTT. This encodes CASSLSWDTEAFF. The rearrangement uses TRBV7-9 and TRBJ1-1; D is uncertain. V was shortened by 2 bases and J by 3 bases, with 7 bases between the two germline ends. The CDR3 runs to 13 residues. The germline gives CDR1 SEHNR, CDR2 FQNEAQ (reference sequence).

This sequence joins TRBV19 and TRBJ1-4; tentatively, D is TRBD1 (6 bases). CDR1 is LNHDA and CDR2 is SQIVND in the germline V gene (reference sequence). The V end lost 5 bases, the J end lost 10 bases, and 17 bases lay between the germline ends. This CDR3 has 14 residues. In DNA form, the CDR3 reads TGTGCCAGTAGTCGACAGGAACCGATGGGAAAACTGTTTTTT. Translated, it gives CASSRQEPMGKLFF.

This clone was seen a few times. The rearrangement joins TRBV2 to TRBJ2-7; 10 nucleotides match TRBD1. CDR1 SNHLY and CDR2 FYNNEI come from the germline V gene. The CDR3 consists of 15 residues. V lost 6 bases and J lost 0; bases outside the gene matches: 5. CDR3 amino acids: CASRLDRGPSYEQYF. In DNA, the CDR3 is TGTGCCAGCAGACTCGACAGGGGGCCCTCCTACGAGCAGTACTTC.

The chain employs TRBV2 and TRBJ2-6; 8 bases line up with TRBD1. The ends lost 9 bases at V and 11 bases at J; junction bases unmatched: 15. Germline lookup yields CDR1 SNHLY and CDR2 FYNNEI. The CDR3 is 15 amino acids. The CDR3 reads CASTNGRDRIDVLTF. The CDR3 DNA reads TGTGCCAGTACAAACGGCCGGGACAGGATTGACGTCCTGACTTTC. The full variable domain, with the rest looked up from reference TRBV2 and TRBJ2-6, is EPEVTQTPSHQVTQMGQEVILRCVPISNHLYFYWYRQILGQKVEFLVSFYNNEISEKSEIFDDQFSVERPDGSNFTLKIRSTKLEDSAMYFCASTNGRDRIDVLTFGAGSRLTVL.

The V gene is TRBV6-6, the J gene TRBJ1-4, with TRBD1 as a possible D gene (6 bases). This CDR3 has 16 residues. CDR1 is MNHNY and CDR2 is SVGAGI in the germline V gene (reference sequence). Trimming took 3 bases from V and 3 from J, leaving 14 bases between them. In nucleotides, the CDR3 is TGTGCCAGCAGTTATCCCACCGGGACATCTAATGAAAAACTGTTTTTT. Residues: CASSYPTGTSNEKLFF.

As to this clone: It is unclear where the CDR3 begins or ends on the DNA, so no DNA is shown, and the CDR3 is as TCRdb lists it. The chain is built from TRBV6-5 and TRBJ1-1; TRBD1, the table's D call, was not compared with the DNA. The CDR3 has 14 residues if both end residues are counted. Germline V gives CDR1 MNHEY, CDR2 SVGAGI. CDR3 region: CASSSSTPSTEAFF.

In its sample, this clone was seen a few times. The chain uses TRBV30 and TRBJ1-1; a weak D match, TRBD1 (5 bases). The CDR3 has 11 residues. Trimming cost V 7 bases and J 8 bases, with 14 bases left between them. CDR1 and CDR2 (germline): GTSNPN, SVGIG (reference sequence). The CDR3 spells CASNFQGEAFF. The DNA of the CDR3 is TGTGCCTCTAACTTCCAGGGAGAAGCTTTCTTT.

This chain links TRBV7-6 with TRBJ1-1, with unresolved D. This CDR3 is built from 15 residues. V dropped 1 base and J dropped 3 bases, with 12 bases sitting between them. From germline, CDR1 is SGHVS and CDR2 FNYEAQ. CDR3 bases: TGTGCCAGCAGCTTAGAAGCGGATAGGGACACTGAAGCTTTCTTT. This translates into CASSLEADRDTEAFF. The entire variable domain, with the rest obtained from reference TRBV7-6 and TRBJ1-1, is as follows: GAGVSQSPRYKVTKRGQDVALRCDPISGHVSLYWYRQALGQGPEFLTYFNYEAQQDKSGLPNDRFSAERPEGSISTLTIQRTEQRDSAMYRCASSLEADRDTEAFFGQGTRLTVV.